One and the same sample provided the 6 T cell receptor beta chains below, sequenced in a study of T cell clusters in autoimmune cytopenias. Each sample's input was around 270 ng genomic DNA, about 38,000 genome equivalents. TRB was amplified by touch-down multiplex PCR, primer pools A and B combined. TCRdb re-called the multiplex PCR reads and shows each CDR3 protein once, DNA omitted. Seen in this sample are roughly 9,500 distinct CDR3 sequences; the ten most common clones hold less than 4.5%. Sequencing input: peripheral blood. These receptors came from a human donor with an autoimmune cytopenia or autoimmune hepatitis (not recorded which).

V gene TRBV15 combines with J gene TRBJ2-5; without DNA, the TCRdb call of TRBD2 cannot be checked. Germline V gene lookup returns CDR1 LNHNV and CDR2 YYDKDF (reference sequence). This CDR3 region has 15 residues. The CDR3 sequence is CATSRGAEPQETQYF.

The rearrangement joins TRBV5-6 to TRBJ2-7. Per germline, CDR1 SGHDT and CDR2 YYEEEE. The CDR3 has 13 residues. The CDR3 region is CASSLAHTYEQYF.

The rearrangement joins TRBV6-1 to TRBJ2-1; TCRdb selects TRBD2, and the lack of DNA leaves this call unchecked. There are 16 residues in the CDR3. CDR1 is MNHNS and CDR2 is SASEGT in the germline V gene. CDR3 sequence: CASSFSGGRSYNEQFF.

By frequency, this clonotype registers medium-sized. The chain couples TRBV27 to TRBJ2-7; TCRdb designates TRBD1, a call that cannot be tested without DNA. The CDR3 sequence is 14 residues long. Germline CDR1 and CDR2: MNHEY and SMNVEV (reference sequence). CDR3 protein: CASANLDRAYEQYF.

CDR3 protein: CASTSGWNRNTIYF. The rearrangement uses TRBV12-3 or TRBV12-4 and TRBJ1-3. CDR3 length: 14 amino acids.

The chain carries TRBV6-1 and TRBJ1-1. Germline V lookup: CDR1 MNHNS, CDR2 SASEGT. The CDR3 covers 11 residues. CDR3 loop: CASSESLTAFF.